Listed below are T cell receptor beta chains from one sample, sequenced in a study of T cell responses to AZD1222 COVID-19 vaccine. Repertoires were generated with immunoSEQ multiplex PCR, while TCRdb's copy carries only in-frame clones and drops some. The sample has 100,000 to 130,000 clones, about 90% seen once; the top ten hold under 9.5%. The sequences come from peripheral blood, collected 28 days after the second AZD1222 dose. These receptors all stem from an adult who received the AZD1222 COVID-19 vaccine. CDR3s include the opening cysteine and the closing phenylalanine or tryptophan. Each record gives: V gene, D gene, clone size, J gene, CDR3 protein, CDR3 DNA. D genes are given only for firm matches. The listing skips clone size in some rows; elsewhere it reads once, few, many or a size class.

>TRBV10-3|-|-|TRBJ1-1
CAITEGLNTEAFF
TGTGCCATCACTGAAGGACTGAACACTGAAGCTTTCTTT
>TRBV11-2|-|-|TRBJ2-2
CASRKSSGELFF
TGTGCCAGCAGAAAGAGCTCCGGGGAGCTGTTTTTT
>TRBV2|TRBD1|-|TRBJ2-3
CASSTTGGRTDTQYF
TGTGCCAGCAGTACAACAGGGGGTCGCACAGATACGCAGTATTTT
>TRBV29-1|TRBD1|once|TRBJ1-1
CSARDRANTEAFF
TGCAGCGCCCGGGACAGAGCTAACACTGAAGCTTTCTTT
>TRBV5-1|-|-|TRBJ1-1
CASSFFRTDTEAFF
TGCGCCAGCAGCTTCTTCCGGACAGACACTGAAGCTTTCTTT
>TRBV28|-|-|TRBJ1-5
CASGGGGINQPQHF
TGTGCCAGCGGAGGGGGAGGGATCAATCAGCCCCAGCATTTT
>TRBV27|TRBD2|-|TRBJ2-1
CASSLFSITSGGEYNEQFF
TGTGCCAGCAGTTTATTTTCTATCACTAGCGGGGGAGAATACAATGAGCAGTTCTTC
>TRBV18|-|-|TRBJ2-2
CASSPGPPGFRELFF
TGTGCCAGCTCACCTGGGCCCCCGGGGTTCCGGGAGCTGTTTTTT
>TRBV25-1|-|-|TRBJ2-3
CASSGRLGLGDTQYF
TGTGCCAGCAGCGGACGGCTGGGGCTGGGGGATACGCAGTATTTT
>TRBV11-2|-|medium-sized|TRBJ2-1
CASSLFLDRTPLEGNEQFF
TGTGCCAGCAGCTTATTCTTGGACCGGACGCCGCTCGAGGGCAATGAGCAGTTCTTC
>TRBV6-1|-|-|TRBJ1-3
CASSDWTLGGNTIYF
TGTGCCAGCAGTGATTGGACATTGGGGGGAAACACCATATATTTT
>TRBV5-1|TRBD2|-|TRBJ2-1
CASSLDGGGSSYNEQFF
TGCGCCAGCAGCTTGGATGGCGGGGGGAGCTCCTACAATGAGCAGTTCTTC
>TRBV24-1|TRBD1|-|TRBJ2-5
CATSDPDRGIAQYF
TGTGCCACCAGTGATCCGGACAGGGGAATTGCCCAGTACTTC
>TRBV27|-|-|TRBJ1-2
CASSLEGQGSYTF
TGTGCCAGCAGTTTAGAGGGGCAGGGTAGCTACACCTTC
>TRBV9|TRBD1|-|TRBJ2-1
CASSPGTGGLNEQFF
TGTGCCAGCAGCCCCGGGACAGGAGGGCTGAATGAGCAGTTCTTC
>TRBV3-1/TRBV3-2|-|once|TRBJ1-1
CASSQVRGGTEAFF
TGTGCCAGCAGCCAAGTGAGGGGCGGGACTGAAGCTTTCTTT
>TRBV6-5|TRBD1|-|TRBJ1-2
CASSQRRGLDYGYTF
TGTGCCAGCAGTCAACGCAGGGGGCTGGACTATGGCTACACCTTC
>TRBV6-5|-|-|TRBJ2-5
CASSWGTPRGTQYF
TGTGCCAGCAGTTGGGGGACACCGAGGGGGACCCAGTACTTC
>TRBV5-1|-|-|TRBJ2-1
CASWRTSNNEQFF
TGCGCCAGCTGGAGGACCTCTAACAATGAGCAGTTCTTC
>TRBV3-1/TRBV3-2|TRBD2|-|TRBJ2-5
CASSTGGAGVETQYF
TGTGCCAGCAGCACCGGGGGGGCCGGGGTAGAGACCCAGTACTTC
>TRBV30|-|-|TRBJ1-1
CAWTGGQTEAFF
TGTGCCTGGACGGGGGGGCAGACTGAAGCTTTCTTT
>TRBV5-1|TRBD1|-|TRBJ2-1
CASSWDPDRGDEQFF
TGCGCCAGCAGCTGGGACCCGGACAGGGGGGATGAGCAGTTCTTC
>TRBV6-5|TRBD1|-|TRBJ2-7
CASSVQGVGEQYF
TGTGCCAGCAGCGTACAGGGGGTGGGGGAGCAGTACTTC
>TRBV6-2/TRBV6-3|TRBD2|-|TRBJ2-1
CASSYRLAGGHNEQFF
TGTGCCAGCAGTTATAGGTTAGCGGGAGGCCACAATGAGCAGTTCTTC
>TRBV21-1|-|-|TRBJ2-7
CASSNGQEEQYF
TGTGCCAGCAGCAATGGGCAGGAAGAGCAGTACTTC
>TRBV2|-|-|TRBJ2-2
CASRADNRNTGELFF
TGTGCCAGCAGAGCGGACAATCGGAACACCGGGGAGCTGTTTTTT
>TRBV6-2/TRBV6-3|-|-|TRBJ1-3
CASSRVSGNTIYF
TGTGCCAGCAGTAGAGTCTCTGGAAACACCATATATTTT
>TRBV24-1|TRBD1|-|TRBJ1-1
CATSDPRQGNRAFF
TGTGCCACCAGTGATCCGCGACAGGGTAATAGGGCTTTCTTT